Below are 9 T cell receptor beta chains sequenced from a single sample in a study of T cells in localized non-small cell lung cancer. Sequencing used immunoSEQ multiplex PCR; TCRdb keeps in-frame clones, though not all of them. The data show roughly 35,000 clones, 93% seen once. Sequences were derived from peripheral blood, sampled before any cancer treatment. Every receptor here comes from a female donor of 60 years or more with stage I lung adenocarcinoma.

V usage is TRBV28 and J usage is TRBJ2-2; D is undetermined. V was cut by 5 bases and J by 6 bases, with 13 bases left in between. Germline V CDR1 and CDR2: MDHEN, SYDVKM. The CDR3 covers 14 residues. The CDR3 loop is CASSPPGPAGELFF. Here the CDR3 DNA reads TGTGCCAGCAGTCCCCCCGGCCCGGCCGGGGAGCTGTTTTTT.

The genes are TRBV28 and TRBJ2-3; no definite D call. The CDR3 length is 16 residues. Germline CDR1 reads MDHEN; CDR2 reads SYDVKM. V was clipped by 3 bases and J by 0 bases, with 13 bases between them. The CDR3 DNA sequence: TGTGCCAGCAGTTTCGGTGTCAGGCGGAGCACAGATACGCAGTATTTT. Translating it yields CASSFGVRRSTDTQYF.

The chain recombines TRBV19 with TRBJ2-3, with 11 bases identical to TRBD2. J was trimmed by 3 bases and V by 6 bases; bases with no gene match: 5. The length of the CDR3 is 15 residues. From germline, CDR1 is LNHDA and CDR2 SQIVND (reference sequence). The CDR3 DNA sequence: TGTGCCAGTAGCCTGGCTAGCGGGGGGACAGATACGCAGTATTTT. It encodes CASSLASGGTDTQYF.

The sample holds a few counts of this clone. This chain links TRBV6-5 with TRBJ1-2; the D is unclear. The CDR3 is 14 amino acids. The V gene's germline CDR1 is MNHEY and CDR2 SVGAGI. The ends were cut back, 3 bases at V and 4 bases at J, with 12 bases in the middle. CDR3 residues: CASSYQLDGYGYTF. CDR3 bases: TGTGCCAGCAGTTATCAGCTGGATGGCTATGGCTACACCTTC.

This chain connects TRBV5-6 to TRBJ2-2, with D tentatively TRBD1 (6 bases). Trimming shortened V by 2 bases and J by 0 bases, and 11 bases separated the two germline ends. CDR3 size: 16 residues. CDR1 is SGHDT, CDR2 YYEEEE, per germline. The CDR3 DNA follows: TGTGCCAGCAGCTTCGTTCAGGGGCCGAACACCGGGGAGCTGTTTTTT. This gives the protein CASSFVQGPNTGELFF.

V and J are TRBV7-9 and TRBJ2-5; no clear D. CDR3 size: 13 residues. The germline V gene encodes CDR1 SEHNR and CDR2 FQNEAQ (reference sequence). Trimming cost V 0 bases and J 4 bases, with 6 bases left between them. The chain's CDR3 is CASSLAVRETQYF. As DNA, the CDR3 is TGTGCCAGCAGCTTAGCAGTTCGAGAGACCCAGTACTTC.

In this sample, this clone turned up once. The chain combines TRBV6-5 with TRBJ2-7; 12 bases map to TRBD1. V lost 4 bases, J lost 7 bases, and 8 bases stayed unmatched. Germline loops: CDR1 MNHEY, CDR2 SVGAGI. The CDR3 extends over 15 amino acids. This CDR3 reads CASSSPGTGGREQYF. CDR3 sequence (DNA): TGTGCCAGCAGTTCACCCGGGACAGGGGGCAGAGAGCAGTACTTC.

The rearrangement joins TRBV5-6 to TRBJ1-2; possible D gene TRBD1, 6 bases. Germline-derived CDR1 and CDR2 are SGHDT and YYEEEE. Trimming removed 6 bases from V and 6 bases from J, with 15 bases in between. This CDR3 has 13 amino acids. The CDR3 nucleotides read TGTGCCAGCACCCTAGGGGGGGCGGATGGCTACACCTTC. Translating it yields CASTLGGADGYTF.

The chain couples TRBV4-3 to TRBJ2-4; D uncertain. CDR1 LGHNA and CDR2 YSLEER come from the germline V gene. This CDR3 contains 15 residues. Between the trimmed V and J ends, which lost 3 bases and 0 bases, there was a span of 9 bases. Here the CDR3 reads CASSHGSLAKNIQYF. CDR3 nucleotide sequence: TGCGCCAGCAGCCATGGTAGCTTAGCCAAAAACATTCAGTACTTC.